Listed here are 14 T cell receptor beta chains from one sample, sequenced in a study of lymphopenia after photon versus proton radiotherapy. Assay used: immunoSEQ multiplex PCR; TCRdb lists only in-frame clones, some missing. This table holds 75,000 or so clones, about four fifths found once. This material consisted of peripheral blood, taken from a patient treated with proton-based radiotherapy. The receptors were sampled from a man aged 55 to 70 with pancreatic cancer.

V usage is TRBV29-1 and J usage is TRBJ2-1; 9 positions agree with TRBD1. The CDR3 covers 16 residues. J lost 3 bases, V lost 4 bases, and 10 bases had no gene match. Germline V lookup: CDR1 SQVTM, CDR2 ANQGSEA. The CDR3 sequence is CSVGDPGQGDYNEQFF. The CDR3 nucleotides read TGCAGCGTTGGCGACCCGGGACAGGGCGACTACAATGAGCAGTTCTTC.

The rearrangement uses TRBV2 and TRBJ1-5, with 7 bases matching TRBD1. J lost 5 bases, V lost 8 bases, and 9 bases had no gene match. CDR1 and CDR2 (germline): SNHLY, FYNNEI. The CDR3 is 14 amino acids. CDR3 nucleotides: TGTGCCAGCCTAGGGACAGCGAGGGATCAGCCCCAGCATTTT. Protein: CASLGTARDQPQHF.

Here the CDR3 DNA reads TGCGCCAGCAGCAAAGACAGTCAGCGGGACGGGATAGGAGAGACCCAGTACTTC. Its protein product is CASSKDSQRDGIGETQYF. The chain combines TRBV5-1 with TRBJ2-5; 7 bases line up with TRBD2. V was pared by 4 bases and J by 4 bases, with 19 bases of the junction left unmatched. Germline CDR1 SGHRS, CDR2 YFSETQ. CDR3 length: 18 amino acids.

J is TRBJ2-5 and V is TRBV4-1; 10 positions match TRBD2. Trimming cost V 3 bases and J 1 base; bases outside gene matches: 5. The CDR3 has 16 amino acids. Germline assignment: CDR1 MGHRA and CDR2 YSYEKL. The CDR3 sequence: CASSQGLAGGQETQYF. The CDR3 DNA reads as TGCGCCAGCAGCCAGGGTTTAGCGGGAGGCCAAGAGACCCAGTACTTC.

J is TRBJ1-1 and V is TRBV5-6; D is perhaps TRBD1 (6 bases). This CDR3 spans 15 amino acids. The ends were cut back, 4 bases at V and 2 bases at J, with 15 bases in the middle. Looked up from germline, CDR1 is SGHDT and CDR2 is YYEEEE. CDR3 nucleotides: TGTGCCAGCAGCCCAGTTGGGGGGGGCAACACTGAAGCTTTCTTT. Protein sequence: CASSPVGGGNTEAFF.

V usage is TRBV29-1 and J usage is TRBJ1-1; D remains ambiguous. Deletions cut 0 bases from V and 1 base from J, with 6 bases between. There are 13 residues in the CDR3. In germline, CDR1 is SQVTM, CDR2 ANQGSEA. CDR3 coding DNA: TGCAGCGTTGAAGAGGGGAGGAACACTGAAGCTTTCTTT. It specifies CSVEEGRNTEAFF.

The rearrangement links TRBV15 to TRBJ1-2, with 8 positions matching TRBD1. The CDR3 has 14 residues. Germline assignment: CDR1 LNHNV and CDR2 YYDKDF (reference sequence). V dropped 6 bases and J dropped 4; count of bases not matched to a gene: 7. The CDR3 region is CATSTRQGAYGYTF. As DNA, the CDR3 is TGTGCCACCAGTACCCGCCAGGGGGCCTATGGCTACACCTTC.

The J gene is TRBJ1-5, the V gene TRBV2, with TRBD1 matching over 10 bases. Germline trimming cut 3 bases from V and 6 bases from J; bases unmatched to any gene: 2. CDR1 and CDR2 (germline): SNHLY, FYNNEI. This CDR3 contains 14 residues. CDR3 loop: CASSDRDRGQPQHF. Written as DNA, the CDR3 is TGTGCCAGCAGTGATAGGGACAGGGGTCAGCCCCAGCATTTT.

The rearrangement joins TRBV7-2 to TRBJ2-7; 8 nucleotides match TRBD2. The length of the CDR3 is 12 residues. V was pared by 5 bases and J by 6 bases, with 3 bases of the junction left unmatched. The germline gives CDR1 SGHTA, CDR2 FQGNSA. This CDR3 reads CASSNSGTEQYF. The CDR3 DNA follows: TGTGCCAGCAGCAATAGCGGGACCGAGCAGTACTTC.

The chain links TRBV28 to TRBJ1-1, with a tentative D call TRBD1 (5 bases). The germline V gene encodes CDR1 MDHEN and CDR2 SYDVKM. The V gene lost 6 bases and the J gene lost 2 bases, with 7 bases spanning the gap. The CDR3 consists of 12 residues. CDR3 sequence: CASRQGNTEAFF. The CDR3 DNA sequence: TGTGCCAGCAGGCAGGGTAACACTGAAGCTTTCTTT.

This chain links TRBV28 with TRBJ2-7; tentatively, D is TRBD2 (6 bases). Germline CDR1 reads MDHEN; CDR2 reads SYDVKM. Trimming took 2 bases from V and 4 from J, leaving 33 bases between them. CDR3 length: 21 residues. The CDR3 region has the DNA TGTGCCAGCAGTTTAAATAGGGTCTTCGCCATCGTGACTAGGGCGGGATACGAGCAGTACTTC. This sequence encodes CASSLNRVFAIVTRAGYEQYF.

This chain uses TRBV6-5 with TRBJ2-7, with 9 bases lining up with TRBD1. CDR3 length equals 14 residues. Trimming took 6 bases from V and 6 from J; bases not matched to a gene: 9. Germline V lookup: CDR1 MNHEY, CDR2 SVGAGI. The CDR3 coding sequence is TGTGCCAGCAGACAACCGACAGGGGGAGGCGAGCAGTACTTC. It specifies CASRQPTGGGEQYF.

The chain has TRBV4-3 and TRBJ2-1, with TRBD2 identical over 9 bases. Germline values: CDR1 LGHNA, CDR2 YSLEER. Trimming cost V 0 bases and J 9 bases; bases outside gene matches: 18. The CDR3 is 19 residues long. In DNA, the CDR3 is TGCGCCAGCAGCCAAGAGCTCCCCTCTAGCGGGGCCGTAACTTTTGAGCAGTTCTTC. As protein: CASSQELPSSGAVTFEQFF.

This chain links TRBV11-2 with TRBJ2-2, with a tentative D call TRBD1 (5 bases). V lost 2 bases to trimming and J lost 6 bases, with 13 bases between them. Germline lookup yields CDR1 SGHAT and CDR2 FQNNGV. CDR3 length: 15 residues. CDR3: CASSLNGRAAGELFF. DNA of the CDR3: TGTGCCAGCAGCTTAAACGGCAGGGCCGCCGGGGAGCTGTTTTTT.